This T cell receptor beta chain was sequenced for a study of blood T cell repertoires in COVID-19. In the source study's methods: Counts of nucleated cells, estimated from reference gene primer amplification, were obtained. TCRdb's copy holds only in-frame clones and misses some; the assay was immunoSEQ multiplex PCR. Clone size and V and J calls were adopted from that table, with D and trimming inferred from the DNA. The sample carries around 300,000 clones, approximately 88% recorded once. In terms of age and location, participants ranged from roughly 18 to 100 years and lived in about two dozen US areas. Recovery meant two consecutive negative NP/OP PCR tests, professional clearance, or resolved symptoms. Germline V lookup: CDR1 SGHTA, CDR2 FQGNSA. This CDR3 contains 15 residues. V was pared by 3 bases and J by 5 bases, with 16 bases between.

The sequence was collected from a woman in her thirties or forties who had recovered from COVID-19. The sequenced sample was PBMCs or T cells enriched from blood (not recorded which). The chain joins TRBV7-2 to TRBJ2-5; possible D gene TRBD1, 5 bases. The CDR3 DNA follows: TGTGCCAGCAGCTTCCAAGGGGCCAATCGGGAGACCCAGTACTTC. Protein sequence: CASSFQGANRETQYF. Full variable domain (outside the CDR3, taken from reference TRBV7-2 and TRBJ2-5): GAGVSQSPSNKVTEKGKDVELRCDPISGHTALYWYRQSLGQGLEFLIYFQGNSAPDKSGLPSDRFSAERTGGSVSTLTIQRTQQEDSAVYLCASSFQGANRETQYFGPGTRLLVL.